These 13 T cell receptor beta chains share one sample of origin, sequenced in a study of T cell responses to AZD1222 COVID-19 vaccine. Repertoires were generated with immunoSEQ multiplex PCR, while TCRdb's copy carries only in-frame clones and drops some. The data show approximately 150,000 clones, around 93% seen once. Here the sequenced sample was peripheral blood, taken on day 0 of AZD1222 vaccination. These receptors were taken from an adult in good health.

This chain uses TRBV12-3 or TRBV12-4 with TRBJ1-2, with D possibly TRBD1 on 5 matching bases. The V gene lost 5 bases and the J gene lost 7 bases, with 11 bases spanning the gap. The CDR3 is 12 residues long. The CDR3 DNA reads as TGTGCCAGCAGTCAGCATGGGGGTGGCTACACCTTC. This encodes CASSQHGGGYTF.

The chain is built from TRBV5-5 and TRBJ2-3; 12 bases agree with TRBD2. Germline V lookup: CDR1 SGHKS, CDR2 YYEKEE (reference sequence). The ends lost 4 bases at V and 5 bases at J; junction bases unmatched: 5. The length of the CDR3 is 15 residues. The CDR3 DNA sequence: TGTGCCAGCAGCCCTCGACTAGCGGGAGAAGATACGCAGTATTTT. Its protein product is CASSPRLAGEDTQYF.

With regard to this clone: One end of the junction fails to match germline, which may point to a read error. The chain links TRBV30 to TRBJ1-1; D gene unclear. The CDR3 length is 8 residues. Germline assignment: CDR1 GTSNPN and CDR2 SVGIG (reference sequence). Written as DNA, the CDR3 is TGTGCCTGGAGAAATAGGAGATTT. It is translated as CAWRNRRF.

The chain couples TRBV19 to TRBJ2-1; TRBD1 is a possible D gene (5 bases). Deletions cut 5 bases from V and 7 bases from J, with 21 bases between. The CDR3 is 16 amino acids. Germline CDR1 and CDR2: LNHDA and SQIVND (reference sequence). The CDR3 coding sequence is TGTGCCAGTAGTCTGGTCTTGGCTCAGGGTGGGAATGAGCAGTTCTTC. Its protein is CASSLVLAQGGNEQFF.

The chain has TRBV5-6 and TRBJ2-1; no reliable D call. V dropped 2 bases and J dropped 2 bases, with 14 bases sitting between them. CDR1 and CDR2 (germline): SGHDT, YYEEEE. The CDR3 has 16 residues. The CDR3 DNA sequence: TGTGCCAGCAGCTTCCTGGCTCCTGCCACCTACAATGAGCAGTTCTTC. Its translation: CASSFLAPATYNEQFF. Supplemented by reference TRBV5-6 and TRBJ2-1, the full variable domain reads DAGVTQSPTHLIKTRGQQVTLRCSPKSGHDTVSWYQQALGQGPQFIFQYYEEEERQRGNFPDRFSGHQFPNYSSELNVNALLLGDSALYLCASSFLAPATYNEQFFGPGTRLTVL.

J is TRBJ2-1 and V is TRBV7-8; D might be TRBD2 (6 bases). Germline V gene lookup returns CDR1 SGHVS and CDR2 FQNEAQ. There are 15 residues in the CDR3. V gave up 4 bases and J gave up 3 bases, with 13 bases separating them. CDR3 protein: CASSSRVGGYNEQFF. The CDR3 DNA reads TGTGCCAGCAGCTCTCGTGTGGGAGGCTACAATGAGCAGTTCTTC.

The V and J genes are TRBV6-1 and TRBJ1-2; D not resolved. The CDR3 totals 14 residues. The V end lost 2 bases, the J end lost 7 bases, and 14 bases lay between the germline ends. Germline values: CDR1 MNHNS, CDR2 SASEGT. The CDR3 sequence is CASSEPLGSRGYTF. CDR3 bases: TGTGCCAGCAGTGAACCCCTTGGGTCTCGTGGCTACACCTTC.

The V gene is TRBV6-5, the J gene TRBJ1-2; perhaps TRBD1 as D (5 bases). Germline-derived CDR1 and CDR2 are MNHEY and SVGAGI. V was cut by 7 bases and J by 4 bases, with 16 bases left in between. CDR3 length: 14 amino acids. CDR3 residues: CASTRGGGGYGYTF. The CDR3 DNA is TGTGCCAGCACCAGAGGTGGGGGAGGCTATGGCTACACCTTC.

The chain couples TRBV6-5 to TRBJ1-3; no firm D call. V was cut by 8 bases and J by 0 bases, with 8 bases left in between. The CDR3 totals 13 residues. Germline CDR1 and CDR2: MNHEY and SVGAGI. DNA for the CDR3: TGTGCCAGCCGAACAGACTCTGGAAACACCATATATTTT. Protein product: CASRTDSGNTIYF.

J is TRBJ1-1 and V is TRBV15; no clear D. The CDR3 is made up of 15 amino acids. The germline CDR1 and CDR2 sequences are LNHNV and YYDKDF (reference sequence). Trimming removed 0 bases at V and 3 bases at J, with 11 bases between. CDR3 residues: CATSRDYNPDTEAFF. The CDR3 DNA sequence: TGTGCCACCAGCAGAGATTACAATCCAGACACTGAAGCTTTCTTT. Complete variable domain (other parts from reference TRBV15 and TRBJ1-1): DAMVIQNPRYQVTQFGKPVTLSCSQTLNHNVMYWYQQKSSQAPKLLFHYYDKDFNNEADTPDNFQSRRPNTSFCFLDIRSPGLGDTAMYLCATSRDYNPDTEAFFGQGTRLTVV.

This clone was seen only a few times. CDR3 sequence: CASSQGLAAYNEQFF. The DNA for the CDR3 is TGCGCCAGCAGCCAGGGACTGGCTGCTTACAATGAGCAGTTCTTC. The rearrangement uses TRBV4-3 and TRBJ2-1, with D perhaps matching TRBD2 (6 bases). Trimming left V 3 bases short and J 4 bases short, with 13 bases between. The CDR3 is 15 residues long. Per germline, CDR1 LGHNA and CDR2 YSLEER.

The chain is built from TRBV6-5 and TRBJ1-5; no clear D. Germline V lookup: CDR1 MNHEY, CDR2 SVGAGI. Trimming pared 10 bases from V and 2 bases from J, leaving 18 bases between. The CDR3 runs 15 residues. The CDR3 sequence: CAIRSGEPRNQPQHF. In DNA, the CDR3 is TGTGCCATAAGGAGTGGGGAGCCTCGCAATCAGCCCCAGCATTTT.

This clone was found once. The rearrangement uses TRBV11-2 and TRBJ1-1, with D possibly TRBD1 on 6 matching bases. The germline CDR1 and CDR2 sequences are SGHAT and FQNNGV. The CDR3 is 15 amino acids. V lost 5 bases and J 1 base, leaving 14 bases between the germline ends. CDR3 sequence (DNA): TGTGCCAGCAGCCCACGGAGGGGGGGGAACACTGAAGCTTTCTTT. Protein sequence: CASSPRRGGNTEAFF.